The 14 T cell receptor beta chains below were found in one sample sequenced in a study of shared clonotypes between healthy human individuals. Generated by immunoSEQ multiplex PCR, the TCRdb table keeps only in-frame clones and is missing some. Here the sample spans hundreds of thousands of clones, around 78% being singletons. The specimen sequenced was memory CD4+ T cells sorted from blood. Noted subset: CD45RA-negative fraction. The receptors were gathered from a young woman in good health.

This chain connects TRBV7-3 to TRBJ2-1; D not resolved. The CDR3 is 14 residues long. Trimming took off 5 bases at V and 8 bases at J, with 16 bases between the two ends. Germline V gene sequence: CDR1 SGHTA, CDR2 FQGTGA. The CDR3 DNA reads as TGTGCCAGCAGCCCTGGGTTAGTTTCGGATGAGCAGTTCTTC. It yields the protein CASSPGLVSDEQFF.

This clone came up once. In nucleotides, the CDR3 is TGTGCCAGCAGTCAGGGGGCGGGCACCGGGGAGCTGTTTTTT. Its protein is CASSQGAGTGELFF. The chain is built from TRBV25-1 and TRBJ2-2, with 8 bases fitting TRBD1. Per the germline V gene, CDR1 is MGHDK and CDR2 is SYGVNS. V trimming: 5 bases; J trimming: 4 bases; junction bases outside the gene matches: 3. This CDR3 has 14 residues.

This clone showed up many times. The same CDR3 also results from other DNA sequences found in this sample. J is TRBJ1-2 and V is TRBV2; D is perhaps TRBD1 (5 bases). The germline V gene encodes CDR1 SNHLY and CDR2 FYNNEI. This CDR3 is 14 amino acids long. The V end lost 3 bases, the J end lost 1 base, and 9 bases lay between the germline ends. The chain's CDR3 is CASSERGSNYGYTF. Here the CDR3 DNA reads TGTGCCAGCAGTGAGCGGGGCAGTAACTATGGCTACACCTTC.

The chain combines TRBV19 with TRBJ1-2; D gene unclear. Germline values: CDR1 LNHDA, CDR2 SQIVND (reference sequence). This CDR3 region has 15 residues. V was trimmed by 3 bases and J by 4 bases, leaving 15 bases between them. The CDR3 protein is CASSIPPTTSYGYTF. CDR3 bases: TGTGCCAGTAGTATCCCCCCGACGACTTCCTATGGCTACACCTTC.

This clone has more than one count but fewer than ten. The CDR3 nucleotides read TGTGCCAGCAGCCAGGCAGGCGGTGGGGCCAACGTCCTGACTTTC. The encoded protein is CASSQAGGGANVLTF. This rearrangement joins TRBV14 to TRBJ2-6; no clear D gene. The CDR3 has 15 amino acids. Germline assignment: CDR1 SGHDN and CDR2 FVKESK. V shed 3 bases and J shed 3 bases, with 9 bases lying between them.

The chain carries TRBV6-1 and TRBJ1-2; 7 nucleotides match TRBD1. CDR1 MNHNS and CDR2 SASEGT come from the germline V gene. Trimming removed 2 bases from V and 5 bases from J; junction bases left unmatched: 2. The CDR3 runs to 13 residues. CDR3 protein: CASSEQGVYGYTF. The CDR3 DNA is TGTGCCAGCAGTGAACAGGGGGTATATGGCTACACCTTC.

This clone was counted once. This could be a read error, since a much larger clone is one nucleotide away. The sample has other DNA sequences that encode this CDR3 too. This chain uses TRBV7-8 with TRBJ2-2, with D unresolved. This CDR3 has 12 amino acids. Trimming pared 4 bases from V and 2 bases from J, leaving 2 bases between. The germline gives CDR1 SGHVS, CDR2 FQNEAQ. CDR3 in DNA: TGTGCCAGCAGCTCCAACACCGGGGAGCTGTTTTTT. This sequence encodes CASSSNTGELFF.

The chain employs TRBV15 and TRBJ1-4; 8 nucleotides match TRBD1. The CDR3 extends over 15 amino acids. Germline V gene lookup returns CDR1 LNHNV and CDR2 YYDKDF (reference sequence). V lost 5 bases and J lost 7; bases outside the gene matches: 9. CDR3 sequence: CATSLRTGWSEKLFF. CDR3 in DNA: TGTGCCACCAGCCTTCGGACAGGGTGGAGTGAAAAACTGTTTTTT.

The chain uses TRBV10-2 and TRBJ2-1; TRBD2 matches at 13 bases. V was clipped by 10 bases and J by 5 bases; unmatched bases: 5. Per germline, CDR1 WSHSY and CDR2 SAAADI. The CDR3 length is 14 residues. The DNA for the CDR3 is TGCGCCACCCGACTAGCGGGAGGTAACAATGAGCAGTTCTTC. It codes for CATRLAGGNNEQFF.

The chain has TRBV19 and TRBJ2-3, with D uncertain. Trimming removed 4 bases from V and 2 bases from J, with 10 bases in between. The CDR3 loop spans 14 amino acids. The germline V gene encodes CDR1 LNHDA and CDR2 SQIVND (reference sequence). CDR3: CASSRPPNTDTQYF. CDR3 DNA: TGTGCCAGTAGTAGGCCACCGAACACAGATACGCAGTATTTT.

J is TRBJ2-7 and V is TRBV6-1; no definite D call. The CDR3 totals 12 residues. Germline V gives CDR1 MNHNS, CDR2 SASEGT. Trimming left V 2 bases short and J 3 bases short, with 5 bases between. CDR3 in DNA: TGTGCCAGCAGTGAACAATACTACGAGCAGTACTTC. It yields the protein CASSEQYYEQYF.

The genes are TRBV19 and TRBJ1-2, with a tentative D call TRBD1 (6 bases). Germline V CDR1 and CDR2: LNHDA, SQIVND (reference sequence). V shed 3 bases and J shed 7 bases, with 30 bases lying between them. This CDR3 is built from 19 residues. The CDR3 coding sequence is TGTGCCAGTAGTATTATACCCCCCTCGGACAGCCCCCCGTTGGGTGGCTACACCTTC. This codes for CASSIIPPSDSPPLGGYTF.

CDR3: CASSRDTNQPQHF. The CDR3 DNA reads as TGTGCCAGCAGCAGGGATACAAATCAGCCCCAGCATTTT. V and J are TRBV2 and TRBJ1-5, with D maybe TRBD1 (5 bases). This CDR3 has 13 residues. With 6 bases removed from V and 4 bases from J, the gap between germline ends came to 10 bases. The germline CDR1 and CDR2 sequences are SNHLY and FYNNEI.

The chain links TRBV5-1 to TRBJ2-5; no clear D gene. Trimming shortened V by 0 bases and J by 5 bases, and 14 bases separated the two germline ends. The CDR3 is 15 amino acids. Per germline, CDR1 SGHRS and CDR2 YFSETQ. CDR3 amino acids: CASSLDTSISETQYF. CDR3 DNA: TGCGCCAGCAGCTTGGACACAAGTATTTCGGAGACCCAGTACTTC.